These 27 T cell receptor beta chains were sequenced from one sample in a study of blood T cell repertoires in COVID-19. Only in-frame clones appear in the TCRdb table, and some are missing; sequencing was by immunoSEQ multiplex PCR. The top ten hold 45% to 60% of the sample, which has some 25,000 clones, 81% seen once. The sample comprised peripheral blood. These receptor sequences come from a man aged 50 or older with active or convalescent COVID-19.

In this sample, this clone turned up a few times. The rearrangement joins TRBV7-9 to TRBJ1-6; weak D call: TRBD1 (5 bases). Looked up from germline, CDR1 is SEHNR and CDR2 is FQNEAQ (reference sequence). V gave up 5 bases and J gave up 7 bases, with 12 bases separating them. CDR3 length: 14 amino acids. As DNA, the CDR3 is TGTGCCAGCAGCCTCTTACAGGAAAATTCACCCCTCCACTTT. Translation gives CASSLLQENSPLHF.

As DNA, the CDR3 is TGTGCCATCAGTGGGGGGGATCAGCCCCAGCATTTT. It specifies CAISGGDQPQHF. The gene calls are TRBV10-3 and TRBJ1-5; tentative D call: TRBD1 (5 bases). The CDR3 extends over 12 amino acids. In germline, CDR1 is ENHRY, CDR2 SYGVKD. V was shortened by 4 bases and J by 5 bases, with 6 bases between the two germline ends.

The chain joins TRBV5-4 to TRBJ2-7; a weak D match, TRBD1 (6 bases). Trimming shortened V by 2 bases and J by 0 bases, and 12 bases separated the two germline ends. Germline V gene lookup returns CDR1 SGHNT and CDR2 YYREEE (reference sequence). This CDR3 has 15 amino acids. CDR3 in amino acids: CASSLGNRDSYEQYF. In nucleotides, the CDR3 is TGTGCCAGCAGCTTAGGGAACAGGGACTCCTACGAGCAGTACTTC.

The genes are TRBV3-1 (or the pseudogene TRBV3-2) and TRBJ2-5; 9 positions match TRBD2. Trimming removed 0 bases from V and 4 bases from J; junction bases left unmatched: 6. CDR3 length: 16 amino acids. Germline lookup yields CDR1 LGHDT and CDR2 YNNKEL (reference sequence). This CDR3 is CASSQEGGGAGETQYF. The CDR3, as DNA: TGTGCCAGCAGCCAAGAAGGCGGGGGGGCCGGAGAGACCCAGTACTTC.

The rearrangement uses TRBV7-6 and TRBJ2-4; 8 bases agree with TRBD2. This CDR3 contains 17 residues. V lost 7 bases and J lost 0; bases outside the gene matches: 11. Germline CDR1 and CDR2: SGHVS and FNYEAQ. CDR3 coding DNA: TGTGCCAGCACAGAGCGGGCGGGGGGCCTAGCCAAAAACATTCAGTACTTC. Translation gives CASTERAGGLAKNIQYF.

In its sample, this clone was seen a few times. The chain links TRBV28 to TRBJ2-1, with D tentatively TRBD2 (7 bases). Germline-derived CDR1 and CDR2 are MDHEN and SYDVKM. V shed 7 bases and J shed 7 bases, with 17 bases lying between them. CDR3 length: 14 residues. CDR3 in amino acids: CASTLGGAGNEQFF. The DNA of the CDR3 is TGTGCCAGCACTTTGGGGGGGGCGGGAAATGAGCAGTTCTTC.

This clone was seen only a few times. The chain carries TRBV5-8 and TRBJ2-5; 8 nucleotides align to TRBD2. The CDR3 is made up of 13 amino acids. In germline, CDR1 is SGHTS, CDR2 YDEGEE. V was clipped by 4 bases and J by 3 bases; unmatched bases: 2. CDR3 sequence reads: CASSTSGKETQYF. DNA of the CDR3: TGTGCCAGCAGCACTAGCGGCAAAGAGACCCAGTACTTC.

The J gene is TRBJ1-2, the V gene TRBV19; D uncertain. V gave up 5 bases and J gave up 5 bases, with 6 bases separating them. CDR1 is LNHDA and CDR2 is SQIVND in the germline V gene (reference sequence). The CDR3 spans 11 residues. CDR3 nucleotide sequence: TGTGCCAGTAGTGAGGATTATGGCTACACCTTC. Its translation: CASSEDYGYTF.

This rearrangement joins TRBV18 to TRBJ2-7; maybe TRBD1 (6 bases). V was pared by 4 bases and J by 2 bases, with 15 bases between. Germline V gene lookup returns CDR1 KGHSH and CDR2 LQKENI. This CDR3 region has 15 residues. In DNA form, the CDR3 reads TGTGCCAGCTCACGGTCGGCCACAGGGACCTACGAGCAGTACTTC. It yields the protein CASSRSATGTYEQYF.

This clone came up a few times. This chain connects TRBV2 to TRBJ2-1; 8 positions match TRBD2. Per germline, CDR1 SNHLY and CDR2 FYNNEI. The CDR3 is made up of 14 amino acids. V lost 0 bases, J lost 13 bases, and 8 bases stayed unmatched. This CDR3 reads CASSEARAGGGQFF. CDR3 bases: TGTGCCAGCAGTGAAGCGCGGGCCGGGGGGGGACAGTTCTTC.

CDR3 coding DNA: TGTGCCAGCAGCCAAGCACCCTCAGCGGGGGGGCTTAAATCCTACAATGAGCAGTTCTTC. This sequence encodes CASSQAPSAGGLKSYNEQFF. The rearrangement joins TRBV4-2 to TRBJ2-1, with 10 bases lining up with TRBD2. CDR1 LGHNA and CDR2 YNFKEQ come from the germline V gene. This CDR3 is built from 20 residues. V was pared by 1 base and J by 1 base, with 13 bases of the junction left unmatched.

The chain is built from TRBV6-5 and TRBJ2-7, with TRBD2 matching over 8 bases. Germline V lookup: CDR1 MNHEY, CDR2 SVGAGI. The CDR3 loop spans 16 amino acids. Trimming removed 4 bases from V and 1 base from J; junction bases left unmatched: 9. This CDR3 reads CASSSPRTSKSYEQYF. The CDR3 DNA sequence: TGTGCCAGCAGTTCCCCCCGGACTAGCAAATCCTACGAGCAGTACTTC.

The V call is TRBV5-1, the J call TRBJ1-1; D unresolved. V lost 4 bases to trimming and J lost 0 bases, with 10 bases between them. Germline values: CDR1 SGHRS, CDR2 YFSETQ. The CDR3 extends over 14 amino acids. The CDR3 nucleotides are TGCGCCAGCAGCCCGCACAGACTGAACACTGAAGCTTTCTTT. It codes for CASSPHRLNTEAFF.

The chain employs TRBV25-1 and TRBJ1-1; D unclear. The ends were cut back, 5 bases at V and 4 bases at J, with 14 bases in the middle. The germline V gene has CDR1 MGHDK and CDR2 SYGVNS. CDR3 length: 14 residues. As DNA, the CDR3 is TGTGCCAGCAGTCTTTTAATGGCGGGCACTGAAGCTTTCTTT. Translating gives CASSLLMAGTEAFF.

The chain combines TRBV5-1 with TRBJ1-1, with TRBD1 matching 10 bases. J lost 7 bases, V lost 3 bases, and 9 bases had no gene match. Germline CDR1 is SGHRS and CDR2 is YFSETQ. CDR3 length: 15 amino acids. CDR3 sequence: CASSYDRGRRGEAFF. CDR3 coding DNA: TGCGCCAGCAGCTACGACAGGGGGCGAAGAGGTGAAGCTTTCTTT. Variable domain in full (rest from reference TRBV5-1 and TRBJ1-1): KAGVTQTPRYLIKTRGQQVTLSCSPISGHRSVSWYQQTPGQGLQFLFEYFSETQRNKGNFPGRFSGRQFSNSRSEMNVSTLELGDSALYLCASSYDRGRRGEAFFGQGTRLTVV.

This chain joins TRBV5-5 and TRBJ2-3; tentatively, D is TRBD2 (6 bases). The germline CDR1 and CDR2 sequences are SGHKS and YYEKEE (reference sequence). V lost 4 bases and J 5 bases, leaving 14 bases between the germline ends. This CDR3 spans 14 amino acids. The CDR3 DNA reads as TGTGCCAGCAGCACCATGGGGGGTTTAGATACGCAGTATTTT. Its translation: CASSTMGGLDTQYF.

The V and J genes are TRBV30 and TRBJ1-1; TRBD1 matches at 9 bases. Germline CDR1 GTSNPN, CDR2 SVGIG (reference sequence). The CDR3 sequence is 15 residues long. J gave up 5 bases and V 5 bases, and 12 bases lay outside the gene matches. CDR3 sequence (DNA): TGTGCCTGGGGGCGGGACAGGGTGATTGTTACTGAAGCTTTCTTT. Protein product: CAWGRDRVIVTEAFF.

V gene TRBV29-1 combines with J gene TRBJ1-1; no clear D. The CDR3 sequence is 14 residues long. Germline CDR1 and CDR2: SQVTM and ANQGSEA. Trimming took off 6 bases at V and 6 bases at J, with 20 bases between the two ends. CDR3 loop: CSVREGASDAEAFF. CDR3 DNA sequence: TGCAGCGTCCGCGAGGGCGCTTCCGACGCTGAAGCTTTCTTT.

The table lists this clone with a few counts. The genes are TRBV28 and TRBJ2-2; 10 nucleotides match TRBD1. The CDR3 length is 14 residues. V trimming: 6 bases; J trimming: 5 bases; junction bases outside the gene matches: 3. The germline gives CDR1 MDHEN, CDR2 SYDVKM. As DNA, the CDR3 is TGTGCCAGCAGGACAGGGGGCGCAACCGGGGAGCTGTTTTTT. Amino acid sequence: CASRTGGATGELFF. Together with reference TRBV28 and TRBJ2-2, the CDR3 gives the full variable domain: DVKVTQSSRYLVKRTGEKVFLECVQDMDHENMFWYRQDPGLGLRLIYFSYDVKMKEKGDIPEGYSVSREKKERFSLILESASTNQTSMYLCASRTGGATGELFFGEGSRLTVL.

The chain combines TRBV19 with TRBJ1-2, with TRBD1 identical over 7 bases. The CDR3 spans 12 residues. The germline V gene has CDR1 LNHDA and CDR2 SQIVND (reference sequence). Trimming at V came to 5 bases and at J to 10 bases, leaving 7 bases not matched to a gene. CDR3 sequence reads: CASSGQAENYTF. The DNA for the CDR3 is TGTGCCAGTAGTGGACAGGCAGAGAACTACACCTTC.

This chain joins TRBV9 and TRBJ1-2; no firm D call. The V gene lost 0 bases and the J gene lost 7 bases, with 13 bases spanning the gap. Per the germline V gene, CDR1 is SGDLS and CDR2 is YYNGEE. The CDR3 totals 14 residues. CDR3 in DNA: TGTGCCAGCAGCGTAGTCGGCAGGTTCGCTGGCTACACCTTC. Protein: CASSVVGRFAGYTF.

The chain has TRBV27 and TRBJ2-7; 8 bases are a match to TRBD2. Germline loops: CDR1 MNHEY, CDR2 SMNVEV (reference sequence). Trimming at V came to 7 bases and at J to 2 bases, leaving 7 bases not matched to a gene. The CDR3 has 14 amino acids. The CDR3 spells CASIRLAFPYEQYF. Here the CDR3 DNA reads TGTGCCAGCATTCGACTAGCGTTCCCCTACGAGCAGTACTTC.

The J gene is TRBJ1-1, the V gene TRBV7-8; possible D gene TRBD1, 5 bases. Germline CDR1 is SGHVS and CDR2 is FQNEAQ. CDR3 length equals 17 residues. Trimming stripped 3 bases from V and 4 bases from J, with 21 bases between. DNA of the CDR3: TGTGCCAGCAGCTTTGACACCACCCGGGGGTTGGGCACTGAAGCTTTCTTT. Protein: CASSFDTTRGLGTEAFF.

The gene calls are TRBV29-1 and TRBJ2-1, with 7 nucleotides matching TRBD2. The CDR3 contains 14 residues. Trimming cost V 8 bases and J 9 bases; bases outside gene matches: 16. Per the germline V gene, CDR1 is SQVTM and CDR2 is ANQGSEA. CDR3 loop: CSSRKRDAESEQFF. Written as DNA, the CDR3 is TGCAGCTCCAGGAAGCGGGACGCCGAGAGTGAGCAGTTCTTC.

The chain combines TRBV27 with TRBJ2-1; 10 bases match TRBD2. V was clipped by 2 bases and J by 4 bases; unmatched bases: 8. This CDR3 is 17 amino acids long. The V gene's germline CDR1 is MNHEY and CDR2 SMNVEV (reference sequence). The CDR3 DNA reads TGTGCCAGCAGTTTAGGGGCGTCTAGCGGGGGATACAATGAGCAGTTCTTC. Residues: CASSLGASSGGYNEQFF.

The chain carries TRBV3-1 (or the pseudogene TRBV3-2) and TRBJ2-7; D is ambiguous. Germline CDR1 is LGHDT and CDR2 is YNNKEL (reference sequence). Trimming left V 1 base short and J 0 bases short, with 7 bases between. CDR3 length equals 14 residues. DNA of the CDR3: TGTGCCAGCAGCCAAGCCCGAGCCTCCTACGAGCAGTACTTC. Protein sequence: CASSQARASYEQYF.

The gene calls are TRBV6-5 and TRBJ2-2; 11 nucleotides match TRBD2. CDR1 is MNHEY, CDR2 SVGAGI, per germline. There are 15 residues in the CDR3. The ends lost 4 bases at V and 3 bases at J; junction bases unmatched: 1. This CDR3 reads CASSLAGGDTGELFF. DNA for the CDR3: TGTGCCAGCAGTTTAGCGGGAGGGGACACCGGGGAGCTGTTTTTT.